The 2 T cell receptor beta chains given below trace back to one sample, sequenced in a study of blood T cells in healthy people across ages. Alongside a J-beta primer mix, a sample-barcoded 5' primer served in a second PCR lasting about 7 to 12 cycles. A single record per CDR3 protein comes from TCRdb applying MiXCR to the 5' RACE reads. The sample has 650,000 to 1,000,000 distinct CDR3 sequences, under 40% seen once. Sequenced sample: blood. The origin of the receptors is a man younger than 35 in good health.

This clonotype has a handful of counts. This may come from a read error, since a much larger clone is one base off. Here the CDR3 reads CAISESQGGSYNEQFF. The CDR3 coding sequence is TGTGCCATCAGTGAGTCACAGGGTGGCTCCTACAATGAGCAGTTCTTC. The chain recombines TRBV10-3 with TRBJ2-1; TRBD1 might be the D (6 bases). Trimming left V 0 bases short and J 0 bases short, with 9 bases between. The CDR3 runs to 16 residues. The germline V gene has CDR1 ENHRY and CDR2 SYGVKD.

This clonotype was detected ten times or more. The V gene is TRBV4-3, the J gene TRBJ2-3; no firm D call. Germline CDR1 reads LGHNA; CDR2 reads YSLEER. V was cut by 4 bases and J by 4 bases, with 9 bases left in between. The CDR3 runs 13 residues. Here the CDR3 reads CASSPSRSDTQYF. DNA of the CDR3: TGCGCCAGCAGCCCCTCGCGGTCAGATACGCAGTATTTT.